This entry lists 32 T cell receptor beta chains sequenced from one sample in a study of blood T cell repertoires in COVID-19. Assay used: immunoSEQ multiplex PCR; TCRdb lists only in-frame clones, some missing. The sample holds under 150,000 clones, approximately 85% seen once. The sample was peripheral blood. The receptor source for this set is an older woman with COVID-19, enrolled during active disease.

V gene TRBV7-9 combines with J gene TRBJ2-1, with 8 bases lining up with TRBD1. Germline V gene sequence: CDR1 SEHNR, CDR2 FQNEAQ (reference sequence). CDR3 length: 14 amino acids. Trimming at V came to 5 bases and at J to 7 bases, leaving 7 bases not matched to a gene. CDR3 sequence reads: CASSGRTGRNEQFF. CDR3 coding DNA: TGTGCCAGCAGCGGGCGGACAGGGAGAAATGAGCAGTTCTTC.

The chain has TRBV18 and TRBJ1-2; 7 bases line up with TRBD1. The J segment lost 6 bases and the V segment lost 5 bases, leaving 3 bases of the junction unmatched. Germline CDR1 KGHSH, CDR2 LQKENI. The CDR3 runs to 12 residues. The CDR3 loop reads CASSAGGNGYTF. CDR3 in DNA: TGTGCCAGCTCAGCAGGGGGGAATGGCTACACCTTC.

The chain is built from TRBV10-1 and TRBJ2-2; TRBD1 agrees at 7 bases. J lost 0 bases, V lost 5 bases, and 9 bases had no gene match. The CDR3 is 17 amino acids. CDR1 and CDR2 (germline): WNHNN, SYGVQD (reference sequence). CDR3 sequence: CASSLGDSISNTGELFF. The DNA of the CDR3 is TGCGCCAGCAGTTTAGGGGACAGCATTTCGAACACCGGGGAGCTGTTTTTT.

The chain combines TRBV4-1 with TRBJ2-7, with 10 bases identical to TRBD1. Germline V gene data show CDR1 as MGHRA and CDR2 as YSYEKL. The CDR3 totals 16 residues. Trimming at V came to 6 bases and at J to 3 bases, leaving 11 bases not matched to a gene. Here the CDR3 DNA reads TGCGCCAGCAGGCAAAATCCCGGGACAGGGGTCTACGAGCAGTACTTC. This sequence encodes CASRQNPGTGVYEQYF.

The rearrangement joins TRBV2 to TRBJ2-3; tentative D call: TRBD1 (5 bases). This CDR3 contains 14 residues. V gave up 6 bases and J gave up 6 bases, with 16 bases separating them. The germline V gene has CDR1 SNHLY and CDR2 FYNNEI. CDR3 amino acids: CASRGATLMDTQYF. Here the CDR3 DNA reads TGTGCCAGCAGAGGGGCCACGCTTATGGATACGCAGTATTTT.

This clone was counted once. This sequence joins TRBV19 and TRBJ2-2, with 7 bases fitting TRBD1. V shed 9 bases and J 5 bases; nucleotides not matched to a gene: 9. The CDR3 has 14 amino acids. Germline CDR1 and CDR2: LNHDA and SQIVND (reference sequence). The CDR3 nucleotides are TGTGCCAGCACCCGACAGGGACGAACCGGGGAGCTGTTTTTT. Its protein is CASTRQGRTGELFF.

This clone was detected once. The chain carries TRBV9 and TRBJ2-5; 10 nucleotides agree with TRBD2. Germline lookup yields CDR1 SGDLS and CDR2 YYNGEE. The CDR3 spans 14 residues. With V trimmed by 3 bases and J by 7 bases, 6 bases remained unmatched. The CDR3 DNA is TGTGCCAGCAGCGCCGGACTAGCGGTAGGGACCCAGTACTTC. Translating it yields CASSAGLAVGTQYF.

This clone has a single count. The chain is built from TRBV5-1 and TRBJ1-4; the match to TRBD1 covers 8 bases. V lost 2 bases, J lost 7 bases, and 4 bases stayed unmatched. The CDR3 covers 14 residues. Germline V gene data show CDR1 as SGHRS and CDR2 as YFSETQ. CDR3 protein: CASSFRGHREKLFF. The CDR3 nucleotides read TGCGCCAGCAGCTTCAGGGGGCACCGTGAAAAACTGTTTTTT. The complete variable domain, with remaining parts taken from reference TRBV5-1 and TRBJ1-4, reads KAGVTQTPRYLIKTRGQQVTLSCSPISGHRSVSWYQQTPGQGLQFLFEYFSETQRNKGNFPGRFSGRQFSNSRSEMNVSTLELGDSALYLCASSFRGHREKLFFGSGTQLSVL.

The rearrangement links TRBV5-4 to TRBJ2-1; unclear D gene. Germline values: CDR1 SGHNT, CDR2 YYREEE (reference sequence). With 1 base removed from V and 2 bases from J, the gap between germline ends came to 7 bases. The CDR3 consists of 14 residues. The CDR3 sequence is CASSLTVPYNEQFF. The CDR3 nucleotides read TGTGCCAGCAGCTTGACAGTACCCTACAATGAGCAGTTCTTC.

The rearrangement uses TRBV19 and TRBJ2-1; a possible D gene is TRBD1 (5 bases). This CDR3 region has 16 residues. The ends were cut back, 3 bases at V and 10 bases at J, with 22 bases in the middle. Germline lookup yields CDR1 LNHDA and CDR2 SQIVND (reference sequence). CDR3 residues: CASSIYQKTADIEQFF. In nucleotides, the CDR3 is TGTGCCAGTAGTATCTATCAAAAAACCGCGGACATCGAGCAGTTCTTC.

This rearrangement joins TRBV2 to TRBJ1-2; 7 bases agree with TRBD1. V lost 9 bases to trimming and J lost 8 bases; unmatched junction nucleotides: 6. Germline CDR1 SNHLY, CDR2 FYNNEI. The CDR3 spans 11 residues. CDR3 sequence: CASRDRAGYTF. The CDR3, as DNA: TGTGCCAGTCGAGACAGGGCCGGCTACACCTTC.

The genes are TRBV19 and TRBJ2-3; 7 bases fit TRBD1. Germline V gene sequence: CDR1 LNHDA, CDR2 SQIVND (reference sequence). V trimming: 5 bases; J trimming: 0 bases; junction bases outside the gene matches: 20. The CDR3 has 20 residues. The CDR3 loop is CASSGEPTGFSLFSTDTQYF. The CDR3 DNA reads as TGTGCCAGTAGTGGAGAACCGACAGGGTTCTCGTTGTTCAGCACAGATACGCAGTATTTT.

This clone has a single count. The V call is TRBV2, the J call TRBJ1-4, with 7 positions matching TRBD1. This CDR3 is built from 14 residues. With V trimmed by 5 bases and J by 5 bases, 5 bases remained unmatched. CDR1 and CDR2 (germline): SNHLY, FYNNEI. This CDR3 is CASSTGTENEKLFF. The CDR3 DNA is TGTGCCAGCAGTACCGGGACAGAGAATGAAAAACTGTTTTTT.

This chain links TRBV18 with TRBJ2-5; a possible D gene is TRBD1 (6 bases). This CDR3 has 15 amino acids. CDR1 and CDR2 from the germline V gene are KGHSH and LQKENI. V was shortened by 3 bases and J by 3 bases, with 14 bases between the two germline ends. CDR3 sequence: CASSPATGSEETQYF. The CDR3 DNA is TGTGCCAGCTCACCGGCAACAGGGTCCGAAGAGACCCAGTACTTC.

The V and J genes are TRBV13 and TRBJ1-1; D call uncertain. Germline-derived CDR1 and CDR2 are PRHDT and FYEKMQ (reference sequence). The ends were cut back, 4 bases at V and 1 base at J, with 4 bases in the middle. The CDR3 extends over 12 amino acids. The CDR3 here is CASSYQNTEAFF. The DNA of the CDR3 is TGTGCCAGCAGCTATCAGAACACTGAAGCTTTCTTT.

This sequence joins TRBV7-9 and TRBJ2-7; TRBD2 matches 7 bases. Losses at the gene ends were 5 bases for V and 6 bases for J; bases not matched to a gene: 10. Germline-derived CDR1 and CDR2 are SEHNR and FQNEAQ (reference sequence). The CDR3 is 14 residues long. CDR3 loop: CASSQLQRGIEQYF. The CDR3 DNA reads TGTGCCAGCAGCCAATTGCAGCGGGGAATCGAGCAGTACTTC.

This chain uses TRBV19 with TRBJ1-4; 9 nucleotides match TRBD1. This CDR3 has 15 residues. In germline, CDR1 is LNHDA, CDR2 SQIVND (reference sequence). The V and J ends lost 7 bases and 8 bases, in that order; junction bases with no gene match: 11. The chain's CDR3 is CASNGWGQGKEKLFF. The DNA of the CDR3 is TGTGCCAGTAATGGATGGGGACAGGGTAAAGAAAAACTGTTTTTT.

This clone was observed a handful of times. J is TRBJ1-2 and V is TRBV15; 11 bases are shared with TRBD1. V shed 3 bases and J 5 bases; nucleotides not matched to a gene: 5. The CDR3 is 15 amino acids. Germline values: CDR1 LNHNV, CDR2 YYDKDF (reference sequence). CDR3 sequence reads: CATSSRDRGLYGYTF. The CDR3 nucleotides are TGTGCCACCAGCAGTCGGGACAGGGGGTTATATGGCTACACCTTC.

CDR3 residues: CASSVDRQRGATDTQYF. CDR3 bases: TGTGCCAGCAGCGTAGACCGACAGCGGGGGGCCACAGATACGCAGTATTTT. This rearrangement joins TRBV9 to TRBJ2-3, with TRBD2 identical over 9 bases. This CDR3 has 17 amino acids. CDR1 and CDR2 (germline): SGDLS, YYNGEE. V was pared by 0 bases and J by 2 bases, with 7 bases of the junction left unmatched. The variable domain in full, with the rest retrieved from reference TRBV9 and TRBJ2-3, is DSGVTQTPKHLITATGQRVTLRCSPRSGDLSVYWYQQSLDQGLQFLIQYYNGEERAKGNILERFSAQQFPDLHSELNLSSLELGDSALYFCASSVDRQRGATDTQYFGPGTRLTVL.

V is TRBV3-1 (or the pseudogene TRBV3-2) and J is TRBJ1-6; D ambiguous. The V end was cut by 2 bases, the J end by 8 bases, with 7 bases between. The CDR3 length is 13 residues. The germline V gene encodes CDR1 LGHDT and CDR2 YNNKEL (reference sequence). CDR3 sequence (DNA): TGTGCCAGCAGCCAACAGTCAGATTCACCCCTCCACTTT. Residues: CASSQQSDSPLHF.

The rearrangement joins TRBV19 to TRBJ1-1; 8 bases agree with TRBD1. Trimming took 6 bases from V and 3 from J; bases not matched to a gene: 6. Germline V CDR1 and CDR2: LNHDA, SQIVND (reference sequence). This CDR3 is built from 14 residues. This CDR3 is CASSRTGGDTEAFF. The CDR3 nucleotides are TGTGCCAGTAGCAGAACAGGGGGGGACACTGAAGCTTTCTTT.

V and J are TRBV7-8 and TRBJ2-5; 7 bases are shared with TRBD1. The V and J ends lost 4 bases and 6 bases, in that order; junction bases with no gene match: 14. Germline V CDR1 and CDR2: SGHVS, FQNEAQ. The CDR3 runs 16 residues. The CDR3 DNA reads TGTGCCAGCAGCTCCGGGACAGCAGTTGGGGTAAAGACCCAGTACTTC. Translation gives CASSSGTAVGVKTQYF.

CDR3 nucleotide sequence: TGTGCCAGCAGCGGGACGGGGGTACCGCTGAACACTGAAGCTTTCTTT. Translation gives CASSGTGVPLNTEAFF. This chain joins TRBV27 and TRBJ1-1; perhaps TRBD1 as D (5 bases). This CDR3 is built from 16 residues. From germline, CDR1 is MNHEY and CDR2 SMNVEV (reference sequence). Trimming took 6 bases from V and 0 from J, leaving 17 bases between them.

The chain carries TRBV10-2 and TRBJ1-2; D not resolved. Germline values: CDR1 WSHSY, CDR2 SAAADI. CDR3 length equals 13 residues. The germline V and J ends were trimmed by 8 bases and 4 bases, with 14 bases remaining between them. The CDR3 here is CASGRGEGYGYTF. In DNA form, the CDR3 reads TGCGCCAGCGGACGGGGAGAAGGCTATGGCTACACCTTC.

As DNA, the CDR3 is TGTGCCACAATGGTGGCAGTACGAAACGCTGAAGCTTTCTTT. This sequence encodes CATMVAVRNAEAFF. V gene TRBV2 combines with J gene TRBJ1-1; D is unresolved. Germline V gene sequence: CDR1 SNHLY, CDR2 FYNNEI. With 10 bases removed from V and 6 bases from J, the gap between germline ends came to 21 bases. CDR3 length: 14 residues. Full variable domain (missing parts from reference TRBV2 and TRBJ1-1): EPEVTQTPSHQVTQMGQEVILRCVPISNHLYFYWYRQILGQKVEFLVSFYNNEISEKSEIFDDQFSVERPDGSNFTLKIRSTKLEDSAMYFCATMVAVRNAEAFFGQGTRLTVV.

This rearrangement joins TRBV7-3 to TRBJ2-2; 9 bases map to TRBD1. Germline V lookup: CDR1 SGHTA, CDR2 FQGTGA. Trimming removed 4 bases from V and 4 bases from J; junction bases left unmatched: 13. The CDR3 covers 18 residues. CDR3 bases: TGTGCCAGCAGCTCCTGGGGACAGGGTGTTGCTCCCACCGGGGAGCTGTTTTTT. Residues: CASSSWGQGVAPTGELFF.

The CDR3 nucleotides read TGTGCCAGCAGTAGTACAGGGCACCAATATGGCTACACCTTC. Protein product: CASSSTGHQYGYTF. The chain is built from TRBV6-5 and TRBJ1-2; D is perhaps TRBD1 (6 bases). In germline, CDR1 is MNHEY, CDR2 SVGAGI. V was trimmed by 5 bases and J by 5 bases, leaving 15 bases between them. There are 14 residues in the CDR3.

The V and J genes are TRBV5-1 and TRBJ1-1, with 8 bases that match TRBD1. The CDR3 covers 12 residues. Germline-derived CDR1 and CDR2 are SGHRS and YFSETQ. Losses at the gene ends were 3 bases for V and 8 bases for J; bases not matched to a gene: 3. This CDR3 reads CASSSGGSEAFF. The CDR3 DNA is TGCGCCAGCAGCTCAGGGGGCTCCGAAGCTTTCTTT.

The CDR3 DNA sequence: TGTGCCAGCAGAACCGGAGGGGATGGCGGGGAGCTGTTTTTT. Its protein is CASRTGGDGGELFF. The chain uses TRBV6-5 and TRBJ2-2; maybe TRBD2 (6 bases). The V and J ends lost 6 bases and 7 bases respectively, with 15 bases between them. The CDR3 covers 14 residues. Germline assignment: CDR1 MNHEY and CDR2 SVGAGI.

The chain has TRBV28 and TRBJ2-7; D unclear. Germline V gene data show CDR1 as MDHEN and CDR2 as SYDVKM. Trimming left V 3 bases short and J 4 bases short, with 10 bases between. There are 13 residues in the CDR3. CDR3 in amino acids: CASSLLVSYEQYF. CDR3 sequence (DNA): TGTGCCAGCAGTTTGTTAGTTTCGTACGAGCAGTACTTC.

V and J are TRBV4-2 and TRBJ2-5, with 11 bases fitting TRBD2. Germline V gene data show CDR1 as LGHNA and CDR2 as YNFKEQ. This CDR3 is 16 amino acids long. J gave up 7 bases and V 1 base, and 8 bases lay outside the gene matches. Written as DNA, the CDR3 is TGTGCCAGCAGCCAAGGCGCGCTAGCGGGAGGTGGGACCCAGTACTTC. Translating gives CASSQGALAGGGTQYF.

The chain has TRBV11-2 and TRBJ2-7, with D possibly being TRBD1 (6 bases). V lost 4 bases to trimming and J lost 2 bases, with 12 bases between them. CDR1 SGHAT and CDR2 FQNNGV come from the germline V gene. This CDR3 has 14 residues. The CDR3 region has the DNA TGTGCCAGCAGCTCAGGACAGAACCCCTACGAGCAGTACTTC. It is translated as CASSSGQNPYEQYF.